This entry describes one T cell receptor (beta chain). Its antigen is not identified. Both 60 Vbeta primers and 13 Jbeta primers went into the PCR. Assay: immunoSEQ multiplex PCR; the TCRdb copy retains only in-frame clones and omits some. This table has roughly 230,000 clones, around 90% appearing once. These data come from a study of cytomegalovirus exposure and HLA in healthy donors. Study overall: Earlier work reported approximately 100 million unique TCR beta sequences from 150 million to 200 million T cells.

Looked up from germline, CDR1 is PRHDT and CDR2 is FYEKMQ (reference sequence). This CDR3 comprises 12 residues. V lost 9 bases to trimming and J lost 5 bases, with 14 bases between them. Points from the study as a whole: Most TCR beta V segments were productive about 87% or about 30% of the time in an earlier analysis. While the bulk of TCR sequences proved rare, some public TCRs turned up in many donors. Available immune exposure information covered CMV serostatus only.

Sequenced sample: PBMCs. V and J are TRBV13 and TRBJ2-7; possible D gene TRBD2, 6 bases. This TCR came from a girl aged 2 to 9 in good health and CMV-seronegative. CDR3 residues: CASSRELHEQYF. For the CDR3, the DNA is TGTGCCAGTTCCCGGGAGCTCCACGAGCAGTACTTC.